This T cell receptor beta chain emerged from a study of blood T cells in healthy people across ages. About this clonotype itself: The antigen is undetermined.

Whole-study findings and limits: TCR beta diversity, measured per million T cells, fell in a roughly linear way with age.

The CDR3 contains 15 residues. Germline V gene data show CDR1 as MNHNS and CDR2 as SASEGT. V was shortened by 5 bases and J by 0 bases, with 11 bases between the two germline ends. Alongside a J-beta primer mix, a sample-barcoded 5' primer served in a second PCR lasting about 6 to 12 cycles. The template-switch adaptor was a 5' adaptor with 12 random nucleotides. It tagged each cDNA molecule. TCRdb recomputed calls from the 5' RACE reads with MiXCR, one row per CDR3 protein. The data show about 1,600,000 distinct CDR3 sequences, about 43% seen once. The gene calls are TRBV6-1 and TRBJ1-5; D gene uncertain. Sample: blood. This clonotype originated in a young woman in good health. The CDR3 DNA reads TGTGCCAGCAGTTTCACAGAGGATAGCAATCAGCCCCAGCATTTT. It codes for CASSFTEDSNQPQHF.